The source of this TCR beta chain is a study of brain T cells in children with intractable seizures (dated by TCRdb to the early 2020s). At the level of the whole study: Resected brain tissue from about 50 pediatric epilepsy surgery cases was first screened for immune gene transcripts using a NanoString immunology panel. About 70% of the 12 selected surgery cases also had pre-surgery blood sequenced, which left four cases with brain tissue only. The full study reports these points: Because pre- and post-surgery blood were sequenced to different depths, clones absent from the pre-surgery sample may reflect undersampling. Viral specificity was inferred solely from CDR3 sequence similarity, and the HCMV serostatus of the patients was not known.

Read against the paper, the sample's time point label means: resected brain tissue, or blood drawn just prior to surgery. The surgery cases showing the highest brain T cell transcript signatures were chosen for TCR beta chain sequencing of brain tissue and, when available, of blood. Patients had been treated with at least one anti-epileptic drug before surgery. The TCR-sequenced patients were children whose drug-resistant epilepsy was caused by tuberous sclerosis complex, focal cortical dysplasia, Rasmussen encephalitis or hemimegalencephaly. Blood samples were drawn just before the epilepsy surgery. Bulk genomic DNA was isolated from unsorted brain tissue and whole blood using the Monarch genomic DNA purification kit. The germline ends are 8 bases apart after V is trimmed by 6 bases and J by 6 bases. For CDR1 and CDR2, the germline V gene lists LGHNT and FRNRAP. Including the terminal cysteine and phenylalanine, the CDR3 comprises 12 residues. Here the CDR3 DNA is all that survives: 36 bases in frame from base 1.

TCR beta chain sequences were generated from genomic DNA using the immunoSEQ assay. Concerning the study's data processing: CDR3 sequences that did not begin with the conserved framework cysteine at position 104 were removed manually. To get clonality, the normalized Shannon's Diversity Index was subtracted from one, giving values from 0 (maximal diversity) to 1 (oligoclonal). Differences in the frequency of the same CDR3 between samples, such as brain versus blood, were assessed with chi-squared comparison-of-proportions tests. Public clonotypes were identified through searches of immuneACCESS, and similarity to known antiviral clonotypes was evaluated with the VDJdb browser. TCRdb took over this immuneACCESS table, retaining in-frame rearrangements with V and J assigned. Such tables are incomplete; in checked studies, under half of the missing clones stem from an unresolved V gene, and the remainder is unexplained. V, J and clone size are taken as reported in that table, and D and trimming were inferred from the DNA itself. This sample is represented by tens of thousands of clones; under 95% of them were singletons. The ten largest clones represent approximately 6.5% of the sample.

On this clone: What this receptor recognizes is not known. There are no base qualities to consult, and no much larger clone falls within one base.

Here the chain combines TRBV12-5 and TRBJ2-2, with the D gene tentatively TRBD1 or TRBD2, based on 6 matching bases in each. The material was peripheral blood, obtained at surgery. This receptor was taken from a boy aged 5-17 years with focal cortical dysplasia and intractable seizures. The nucleotides read TGTGCTAGTGGCCGGGGGCCCGGGGAGCTGTTTTTT. This yields the protein CASGRGPGELFF. Outside the CDR3, residues come from the reference TRBV12-5 and TRBJ2-2 proteins, so the full variable domain is: DARVTQTPRHKVTEMGQEVTMRCQPILGHNTVFWYRQTMMQGLELLAYFRNRAPLDDSGMPKDRFSAEMPDATLATLKIQPSEPRDSAVYFCASGRGPGELFFGEGSRLTVL.